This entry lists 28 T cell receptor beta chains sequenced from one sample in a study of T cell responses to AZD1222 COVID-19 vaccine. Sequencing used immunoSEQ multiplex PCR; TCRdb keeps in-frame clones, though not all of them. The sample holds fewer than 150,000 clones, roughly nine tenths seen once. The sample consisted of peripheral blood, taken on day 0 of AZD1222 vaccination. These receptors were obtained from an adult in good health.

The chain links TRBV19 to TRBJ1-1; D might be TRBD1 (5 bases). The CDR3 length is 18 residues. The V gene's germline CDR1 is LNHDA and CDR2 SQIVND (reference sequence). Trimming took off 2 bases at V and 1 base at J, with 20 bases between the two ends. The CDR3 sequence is CASSILLSGGVSNTEAFF. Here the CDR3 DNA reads TGTGCCAGTAGTATACTTCTCTCGGGGGGAGTATCGAACACTGAAGCTTTCTTT.

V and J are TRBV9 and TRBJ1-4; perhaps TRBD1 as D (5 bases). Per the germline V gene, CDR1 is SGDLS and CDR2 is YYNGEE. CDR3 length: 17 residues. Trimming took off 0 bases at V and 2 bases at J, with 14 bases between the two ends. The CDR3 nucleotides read TGTGCCAGCAGCGTAGAAGTGGGGCTAGGGACTAATGAAAAACTGTTTTTT. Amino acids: CASSVEVGLGTNEKLFF. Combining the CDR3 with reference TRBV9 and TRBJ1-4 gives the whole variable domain DSGVTQTPKHLITATGQRVTLRCSPRSGDLSVYWYQQSLDQGLQFLIQYYNGEERAKGNILERFSAQQFPDLHSELNLSSLELGDSALYFCASSVEVGLGTNEKLFFGSGTQLSVL.

Here the CDR3 reads CASSYSTKRDRTDTQYF. The DNA of the CDR3 is TGTGCCAGCAGTTACTCGACAAAAAGGGACAGGACAGATACGCAGTATTTT. The rearrangement uses TRBV6-2 or TRBV6-3 and TRBJ2-3, with TRBD1 matching over 8 bases. CDR3 length equals 17 residues. With V trimmed by 0 bases and J by 3 bases, 8 bases remained unmatched. Germline V lookup: CDR1 MNHEY, CDR2 SVGEGT.

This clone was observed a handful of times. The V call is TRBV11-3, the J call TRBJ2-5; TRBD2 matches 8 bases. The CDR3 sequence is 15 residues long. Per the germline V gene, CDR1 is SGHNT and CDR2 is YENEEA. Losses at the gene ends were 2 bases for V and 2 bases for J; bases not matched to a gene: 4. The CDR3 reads CASSLSGSRQETQYF. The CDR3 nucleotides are TGTGCCAGCAGCTTAAGCGGGAGCCGTCAAGAGACCCAGTACTTC.

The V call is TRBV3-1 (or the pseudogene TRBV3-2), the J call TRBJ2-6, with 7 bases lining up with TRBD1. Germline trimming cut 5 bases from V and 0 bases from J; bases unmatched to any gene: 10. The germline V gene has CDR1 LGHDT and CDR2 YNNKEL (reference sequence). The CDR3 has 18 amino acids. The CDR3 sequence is CASSSWIEGASGANVLTF. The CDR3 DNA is TGTGCCAGCAGCTCCTGGATCGAGGGGGCCTCTGGGGCCAACGTCCTGACTTTC.

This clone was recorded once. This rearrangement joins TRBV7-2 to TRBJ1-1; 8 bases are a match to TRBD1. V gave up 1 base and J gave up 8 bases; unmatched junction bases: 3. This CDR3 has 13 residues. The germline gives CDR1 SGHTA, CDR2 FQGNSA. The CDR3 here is CASSLGDRPEAFF. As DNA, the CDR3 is TGTGCCAGCAGCTTAGGGGACAGGCCAGAAGCTTTCTTT. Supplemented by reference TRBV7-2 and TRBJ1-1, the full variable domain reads GAGVSQSPSNKVTEKGKDVELRCDPISGHTALYWYRQSLGQGLEFLIYFQGNSAPDKSGLPSDRFSAERTGGSVSTLTIQRTQQEDSAVYLCASSLGDRPEAFFGQGTRLTVV.

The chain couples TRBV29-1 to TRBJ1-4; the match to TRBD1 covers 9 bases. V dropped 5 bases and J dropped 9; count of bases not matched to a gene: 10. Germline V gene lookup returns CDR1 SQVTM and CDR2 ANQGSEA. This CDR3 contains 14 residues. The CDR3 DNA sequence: TGCAGCGTTTGGTCGGACAGGGGTGGCCAAAAACTGTTTTTT. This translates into CSVWSDRGGQKLFF.

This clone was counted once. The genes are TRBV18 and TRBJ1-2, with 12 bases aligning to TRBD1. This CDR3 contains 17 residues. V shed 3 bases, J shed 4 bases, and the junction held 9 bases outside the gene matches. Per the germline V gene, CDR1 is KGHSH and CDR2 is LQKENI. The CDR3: CASSPLGQGADSYGYTF. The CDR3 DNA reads TGTGCCAGCTCACCTCTGGGACAGGGGGCGGACAGCTATGGCTACACCTTC.

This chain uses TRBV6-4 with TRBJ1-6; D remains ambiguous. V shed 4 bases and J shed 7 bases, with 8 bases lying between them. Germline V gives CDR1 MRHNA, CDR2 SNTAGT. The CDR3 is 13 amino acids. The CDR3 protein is CASSVVSNSPLHF. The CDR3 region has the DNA TGTGCCAGCAGTGTAGTCTCAAATTCACCCCTCCACTTT.

CDR3 sequence: CASSLGWTGEADTQYF. CDR3 nucleotide sequence: TGTGCCAGCAGCTTAGGCTGGACAGGCGAGGCAGATACGCAGTATTTT. The chain uses TRBV7-9 and TRBJ2-3, with 7 positions matching TRBD1. Germline CDR1 is SEHNR and CDR2 is FQNEAQ (reference sequence). The CDR3 consists of 16 residues. With 1 base clipped from V and 4 bases from J, the junction kept 8 bases outside the gene matches. The full variable domain, completed using reference TRBV7-9 and TRBJ2-3, is DTGVSQNPRHKITKRGQNVTFRCDPISEHNRLYWYRQTLGQGPEFLTYFQNEAQLEKSRLLSDRFSAERPKGSFSTLEIQRTEQGDSAMYLCASSLGWTGEADTQYFGPGTRLTVL.

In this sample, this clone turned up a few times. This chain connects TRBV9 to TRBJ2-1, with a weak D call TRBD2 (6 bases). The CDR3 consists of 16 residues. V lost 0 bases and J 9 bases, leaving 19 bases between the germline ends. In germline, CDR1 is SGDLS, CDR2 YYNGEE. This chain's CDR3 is CASSVEPFARGGEQFF. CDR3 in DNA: TGTGCCAGCAGCGTAGAGCCATTTGCGCGGGGAGGTGAGCAGTTCTTC.

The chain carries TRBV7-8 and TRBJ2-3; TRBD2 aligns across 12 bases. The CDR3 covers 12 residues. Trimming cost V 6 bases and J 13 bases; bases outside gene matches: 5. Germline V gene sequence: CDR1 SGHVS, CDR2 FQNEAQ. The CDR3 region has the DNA TGTGCCAGCAGGCTGACTAGCGGGGGCAAGTATTTT. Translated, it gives CASRLTSGGKYF.

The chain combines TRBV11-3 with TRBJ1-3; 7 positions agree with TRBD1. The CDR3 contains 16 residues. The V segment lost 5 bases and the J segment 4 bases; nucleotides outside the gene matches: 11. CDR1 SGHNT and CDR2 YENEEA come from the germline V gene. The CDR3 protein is CASSLSAGTAGNTIYF. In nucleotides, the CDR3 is TGTGCCAGCAGCCTAAGCGCCGGGACAGCAGGAAACACCATATATTTT. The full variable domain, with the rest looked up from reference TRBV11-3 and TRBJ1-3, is EAGVVQSPRYKIIEKKQPVAFWCNPISGHNTLYWYLQNLGQGPELLIRYENEEAVDDSQLPKDRFSAERLKGVDSTLKIQPAELGDSAVYLCASSLSAGTAGNTIYFGEGSWLTVV.

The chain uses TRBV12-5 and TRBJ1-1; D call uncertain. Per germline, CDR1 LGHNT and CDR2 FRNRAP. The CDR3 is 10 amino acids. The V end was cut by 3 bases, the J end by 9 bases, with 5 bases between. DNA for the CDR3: TGTGCTAGTGGTTTAAGCCAAGCTTTCTTT. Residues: CASGLSQAFF.

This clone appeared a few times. Written as DNA, the CDR3 is TGTGCCAGCAGCCAAGGGGATACGCAGTATTTT. This gives the protein CASSQGDTQYF. V and J are TRBV14 and TRBJ2-3; D is unclear. The length of the CDR3 is 11 residues. Germline lookup yields CDR1 SGHDN and CDR2 FVKESK. V was shortened by 1 base and J by 6 bases, with 2 bases between the two germline ends.

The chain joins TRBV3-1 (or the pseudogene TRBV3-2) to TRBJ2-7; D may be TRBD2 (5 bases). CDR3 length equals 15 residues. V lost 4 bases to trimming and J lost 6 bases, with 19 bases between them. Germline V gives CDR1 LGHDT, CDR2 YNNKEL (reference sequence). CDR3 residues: CASSPGGGSGFEQYF. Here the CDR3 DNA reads TGTGCCAGCAGCCCCGGAGGTGGGAGCGGTTTCGAGCAGTACTTC.

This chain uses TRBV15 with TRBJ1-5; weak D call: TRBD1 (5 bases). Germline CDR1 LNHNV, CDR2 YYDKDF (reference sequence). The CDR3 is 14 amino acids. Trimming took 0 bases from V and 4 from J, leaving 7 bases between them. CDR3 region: CATSRDRGNQPQHF. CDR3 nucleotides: TGTGCCACCAGCAGAGATCGGGGGAATCAGCCCCAGCATTTT.

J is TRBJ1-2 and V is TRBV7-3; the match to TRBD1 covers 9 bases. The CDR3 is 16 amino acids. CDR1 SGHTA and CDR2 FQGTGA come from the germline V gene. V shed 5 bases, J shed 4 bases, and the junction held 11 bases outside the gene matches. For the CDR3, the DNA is TGTGCCAGCAGCCCTACTAAGGGACAGGGCCTCTATGGCTACACCTTC. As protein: CASSPTKGQGLYGYTF.

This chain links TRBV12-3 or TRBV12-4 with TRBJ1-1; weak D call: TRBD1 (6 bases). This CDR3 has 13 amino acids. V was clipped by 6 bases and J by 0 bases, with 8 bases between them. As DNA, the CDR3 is TGTGCCAGCAGGGACAGTATGAACACTGAAGCTTTCTTT. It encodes CASRDSMNTEAFF.

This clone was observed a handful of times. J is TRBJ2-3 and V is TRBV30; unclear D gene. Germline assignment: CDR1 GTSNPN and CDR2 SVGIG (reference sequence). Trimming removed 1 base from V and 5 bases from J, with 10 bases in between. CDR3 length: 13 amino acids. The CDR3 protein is CAWSDGSEDTQYF. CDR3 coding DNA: TGTGCCTGGAGTGATGGATCGGAAGATACGCAGTATTTT.

CDR3 protein: CAISEGRENGYTF. For the CDR3, the DNA is TGTGCCATCAGTGAAGGCAGGGAGAATGGCTACACCTTC. The genes are TRBV10-3 and TRBJ1-2, with a tentative D call TRBD1 (5 bases). The CDR3 contains 13 residues. V shed 3 bases and J shed 6 bases, with 11 bases lying between them. CDR1 and CDR2 (germline): ENHRY, SYGVKD.

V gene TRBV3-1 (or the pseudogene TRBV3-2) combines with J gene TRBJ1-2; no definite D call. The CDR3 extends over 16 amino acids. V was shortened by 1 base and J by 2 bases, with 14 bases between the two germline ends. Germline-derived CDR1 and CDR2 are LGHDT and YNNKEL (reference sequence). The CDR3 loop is CASSQATDFVNYGYTF. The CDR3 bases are TGTGCCAGCAGCCAAGCTACAGACTTTGTAAACTATGGCTACACCTTC.

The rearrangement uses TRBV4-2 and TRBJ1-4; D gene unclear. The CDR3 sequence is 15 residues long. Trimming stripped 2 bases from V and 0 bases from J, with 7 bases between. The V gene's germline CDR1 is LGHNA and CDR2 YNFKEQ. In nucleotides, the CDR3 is TGTGCCAGCAGCCAAAATCTTGCAACTAATGAAAAACTGTTTTTT. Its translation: CASSQNLATNEKLFF.

CDR3 sequence: CASGSGTGVYNEQFF. DNA of the CDR3: TGCGCCAGCGGTTCCGGGACAGGGGTCTACAATGAGCAGTTCTTC. The chain recombines TRBV5-1 with TRBJ2-1; 10 nucleotides match TRBD1. The CDR3 length is 15 residues. V was clipped by 7 bases and J by 3 bases; unmatched bases: 7. The germline V gene encodes CDR1 SGHRS and CDR2 YFSETQ.

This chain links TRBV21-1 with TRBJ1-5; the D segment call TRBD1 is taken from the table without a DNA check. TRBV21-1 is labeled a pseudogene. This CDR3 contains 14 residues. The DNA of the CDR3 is TGTGCCAGCAGCAAGGGCCCGCGAGTTCAGCCCCAGCATTTT. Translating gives CASSKGPRVQPQHF.

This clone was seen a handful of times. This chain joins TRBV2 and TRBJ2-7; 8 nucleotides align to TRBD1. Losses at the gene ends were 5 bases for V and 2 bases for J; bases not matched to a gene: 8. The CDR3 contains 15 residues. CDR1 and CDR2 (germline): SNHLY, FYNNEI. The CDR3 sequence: CASSRGTGDPYEQYF. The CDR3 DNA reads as TGTGCCAGCAGTCGCGGGACAGGCGATCCCTACGAGCAGTACTTC. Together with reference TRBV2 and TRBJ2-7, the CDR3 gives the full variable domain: EPEVTQTPSHQVTQMGQEVILRCVPISNHLYFYWYRQILGQKVEFLVSFYNNEISEKSEIFDDQFSVERPDGSNFTLKIRSTKLEDSAMYFCASSRGTGDPYEQYFGPGTRLTVT.

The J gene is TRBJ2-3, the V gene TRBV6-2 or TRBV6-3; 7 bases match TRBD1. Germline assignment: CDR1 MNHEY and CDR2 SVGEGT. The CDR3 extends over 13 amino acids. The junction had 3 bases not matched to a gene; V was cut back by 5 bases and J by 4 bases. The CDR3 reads CASSRQGPDTQYF. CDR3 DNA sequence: TGTGCCAGCAGTCGACAGGGACCAGATACGCAGTATTTT.

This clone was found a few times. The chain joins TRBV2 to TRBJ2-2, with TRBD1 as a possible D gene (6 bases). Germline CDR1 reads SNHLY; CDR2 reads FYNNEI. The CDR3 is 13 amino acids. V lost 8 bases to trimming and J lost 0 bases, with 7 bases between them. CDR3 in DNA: TGTGCCAGCGGGGGCCCGAACACCGGGGAGCTGTTTTTT. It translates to CASGGPNTGELFF.